This is a list of T cell receptor beta chains from one sample in a study of spatial heterogeneity in lung cancer. Via MiXCR, TCRdb re-called the 5' RACE reads, giving one row per CDR3 protein. The table includes about 2,900 distinct CDR3 sequences, roughly 17% detected once. Specimen: normal lung tissue next to the tumor, collected at surgery. The source of these receptors is a female donor with early-stage non-small cell lung cancer. Both conserved end residues are part of each CDR3. D genes are given only for firm matches. Not all rows give a size; the values are once, few, many and, for expanded clones, a class.

TRBJ2-5	medium-sized	TRBV5-4	TRBD2	CASSSVGRGAETQYF
TRBJ2-7	-	TRBV6-2/TRBV6-3	-	CASSYGGAPYEQYF
TRBJ2-2	medium-sized	TRBV15	-	CATSHRPGTGELFF
TRBJ1-1	few	TRBV5-1	-	CASSYGSNTEAFF
TRBJ1-4	medium-sized	TRBV7-9	-	CASSFGGGTEKLFF
TRBJ2-2	-	TRBV25-1	-	CATRTGTGELFF
TRBJ1-5	medium-sized	TRBV12-3/TRBV12-4	-	CASSLGEGQPQHF
TRBJ2-5	-	TRBV6-2/TRBV6-3	-	CASTYIPAGGYETQYF
TRBJ1-2	few	TRBV29-1	-	CSVERAATNYGYTF
TRBJ2-1	few	TRBV7-8	TRBD2	CASSSLTSGYNEQFF
TRBJ2-1	large	TRBV7-8	-	CASSLVGYYNEQFF
TRBJ1-6	-	TRBV6-5	-	CASRLSVASYNSPLHF
TRBJ1-4	medium-sized	TRBV27	TRBD1	CASSPPQQGNGEKLFF
TRBJ2-3	few	TRBV5-8	TRBD2	CASSLGTSGPQDTQYF
TRBJ1-4	-	TRBV20-1	-	CSARDISTNEKLFF
TRBJ1-2	-	TRBV5-1	-	CASSLDVYGYTF
TRBJ2-5	medium-sized	TRBV7-9	TRBD2	CASSSPGLAREDRRETQYF
TRBJ2-1	large	TRBV6-2/TRBV6-3	TRBD1	CASRQLGGEQFF
TRBJ1-4	-	TRBV7-8	-	CASSFTREVAGAGKLFF
TRBJ2-3	-	TRBV3-1	-	CASSQALAPSRTDTQYF
TRBJ2-3	once	TRBV5-1	-	CASSLGEDTDTQYF
TRBJ2-3	large	TRBV20-1	TRBD2	CSALSLAADTQYF
TRBJ2-7	few	TRBV28	-	CASSYRQAYSYEQYF
TRBJ2-3	-	TRBV2	TRBD2	CASRLAEGGDTQYF
TRBJ2-5	medium-sized	TRBV20-1	-	CSARGSGSPGTQYF
TRBJ2-5	medium-sized	TRBV20-1	-	CSARVGANQETQYF
TRBJ2-2	-	TRBV11-2	-	CASSQVMPGELFF
TRBJ2-7	-	TRBV7-9	-	CASSLFESGSYEQYF
TRBJ1-1	large	TRBV28	-	CASGGLSTEAFF
TRBJ2-7	-	TRBV4-1	-	CASSQAGRLSYEQYF
TRBJ2-1	medium-sized	TRBV10-2	-	CASSFRLGGEQFF
TRBJ2-2	-	TRBV5-1	-	CASSDIRTESTGELFF
TRBJ2-1	few	TRBV5-6	-	CASSLDLRASYNEQFF
TRBJ2-6	many	TRBV18	-	CASSPRSPGAGAGANVLTF
TRBJ2-4	-	TRBV18	TRBD1	CASSHTGAAENIQYF
TRBJ2-7	-	TRBV9	-	CASSAILSREPSEQYF
TRBJ2-2	many	TRBV5-1	TRBD2	CASSLEGASGRVELFF
TRBJ2-2	medium-sized	TRBV2	-	CASSEGLPGRTNTGELFF
TRBJ2-2	-	TRBV7-6	TRBD2	CASSPTSGGAGTGELFF
TRBJ1-5	-	TRBV7-8	-	CASRRAYNQPQHF
TRBJ2-3	-	TRBV6-2/TRBV6-3	TRBD2	CASSYGRLAGADTQYF
TRBJ2-2	medium-sized	TRBV6-2/TRBV6-3	-	CASSYATGELFF
TRBJ1-5	medium-sized	TRBV5-1	-	CASSPLGGSNQPQHF
TRBJ2-4	few	TRBV19	-	CASSIARDKNIQYF
TRBJ2-5	medium-sized	TRBV5-1	-	CASSNRLEETQYF
TRBJ2-7	medium-sized	TRBV5-1	-	CASSSQGGDYEQYF
TRBJ2-5	-	TRBV7-2	-	CASSLVTGPQETQYF
TRBJ2-7	few	TRBV21-1	-	CASSTSLGSGSSYEQYF
TRBJ2-1	few	TRBV12-3/TRBV12-4	TRBD2	CASSWTSGMYNEQFF